The TCR beta chain under discussion was sequenced for a study of blood T cell repertoires in COVID-19. The CDR3 totals 15 residues. The ends lost 3 bases at V and 4 bases at J; junction bases unmatched: 7. Germline CDR1 and CDR2: ENHRY and SYGVKD. The data were produced by immunoSEQ multiplex PCR, yet TCRdb's version contains in-frame clones alone and is incomplete. The table includes 150,000 to 200,000 clones, around 81% detected once. Assignments of participants to cohorts depended upon their own reported clinical history. Cohort 3 donors were reported recovered after two negative PCRs, clearance, or symptom resolution.

This TCR was recovered from a middle-aged man who had recovered from COVID-19. This chain connects TRBV10-3 to TRBJ1-2, with 8 bases lining up with TRBD1. Input material: PBMCs or T cells enriched from blood (not recorded which). In nucleotides, the CDR3 is TGTGCCATCAGTGAAAACAGGGGGGTCAGCTATGGCTACACCTTC. Encoded protein: CAISENRGVSYGYTF.